The rows below give T cell receptor beta chains drawn from one sample of a study of cytotoxic CD8 clonotypes in ibrutinib-treated CLL. Profiling relied on immunoSEQ multiplex PCR, and the TCRdb table lists in-frame clones only, not all of them. The sample lists 160,000 or so clones, under 90% seen once, with over 4.5% in the top ten. Sequences were derived from PBMCs, sampled after 24 months of ibrutinib treatment. These receptors came from a human donor with chronic lymphocytic leukemia. Each CDR3 is given with its conserved first and last residue. The D gene is left open where the match is weak.

J gene: TRBJ1-1; D gene: .; V gene: TRBV19; CDR3 length: 12; CDR3 DNA: TGTGCCAGTAGTACAAGACAAGGTGAAGCTTTCTTT; CDR3 protein: CASSTRQGEAFF
J gene: TRBJ2-1; D gene: TRBD2; V gene: TRBV2; CDR3 length: 18; CDR3 DNA: TGTGCCAGCAGCCGGCTAGCGGGGGGGCCTGGTTCCTACAATGAGCAGTTCTTC; CDR3 protein: CASSRLAGGPGSYNEQFF
J gene: TRBJ2-2; D gene: TRBD1; V gene: TRBV6-6; CDR3 length: 16; CDR3 DNA: TGTGCCAGCAGTCAATTCGGACAGGCGAACACCGGGGAGCTGTTTTTT; CDR3 protein: CASSQFGQANTGELFF
J gene: TRBJ2-2; D gene: .; V gene: TRBV9; CDR3 length: 12; CDR3 DNA: TGTGCCAGCGGGCGGAACACCGGGGAGCTGTTTTTT; CDR3 protein: CASGRNTGELFF
J gene: TRBJ2-2; D gene: TRBD2; V gene: TRBV7-2; CDR3 length: 15; CDR3 DNA: TGTGCCAGCAGACAAGGGGGACTAGCGGTTCGGGAGCTGTTTTTT; CDR3 protein: CASRQGGLAVRELFF
J gene: TRBJ1-6; D gene: .; V gene: TRBV27; CDR3 length: 14; CDR3 DNA: TGTGCCAGCAGTTCCGGACAGCCCTATTCACCCCTCCACTTT; CDR3 protein: CASSSGQPYSPLHF
J gene: TRBJ1-2; D gene: .; V gene: TRBV7-8; CDR3 length: 16; CDR3 DNA: TGTGCCAGCAGCTTATTTGGGGGGCCTACTAACTATGGCTACACCTTC; CDR3 protein: CASSLFGGPTNYGYTF
J gene: TRBJ1-1; D gene: .; V gene: TRBV30; CDR3 length: 15; CDR3 DNA: TGTGCCTGGAGTGTACCCGCACGGGGAGGCACTGAAGCTTTCTTT; CDR3 protein: CAWSVPARGGTEAFF
J gene: TRBJ2-1; D gene: .; V gene: TRBV14; CDR3 length: 11; CDR3 DNA: TGTGCCAGCAGCCTCCACAATGAGCAGTTCTTC; CDR3 protein: CASSLHNEQFF
J gene: TRBJ2-1; D gene: TRBD2; V gene: TRBV7-9; CDR3 length: 17; CDR3 DNA: TGTGCCAGCAGCTTAGCGCGTGGGCTAGCGGGAGGAGGAGAGCAGTTCTTC; CDR3 protein: CASSLARGLAGGGEQFF
J gene: TRBJ2-2; D gene: .; V gene: TRBV19; CDR3 length: 13; CDR3 DNA: TGTGCCAGTAGTCGGATTTCCACCGGGGAGCTGTTTTTT; CDR3 protein: CASSRISTGELFF
J gene: TRBJ2-3; D gene: .; V gene: TRBV4-3; CDR3 length: 14; CDR3 DNA: TGCGCCAGCAGCCAAGACGGGAGCACAGATACGCAGTATTTT; CDR3 protein: CASSQDGSTDTQYF